This T cell receptor (beta chain) derives from a study of OX40 agonist ivuxolimab in advanced cancers. A note on the overall study: Ivuxolimab, which targeted the costimulatory receptor OX40 (CD134), was an agonistic, fully human IgG2 monoclonal antibody. The paper covers the monotherapy dose-escalation part of the phase I ivuxolimab trial, which included N ≈ 57 patients. Partial responses occurred in three dose-escalation patients: two with cutaneous melanoma and one with hepatocellular carcinoma. Of the roughly 51 dose-escalation patients, hepatocellular carcinoma was present in 19, melanoma in around 15, renal cell carcinoma in 9 and head and neck cancer in 9. The point of sequencing TCRbeta in the periphery was to test whether ivuxolimab changed TCR sequence diversity and drove clonal T-cell expansion. Intravenous ivuxolimab was administered to patients every 2 weeks at six dose levels: 0.01, 0.1, 0.3, 1.5, 3 and 10 mg/kg. In the dose-escalation cohort, around four fifths of patients were male, and the mean age was roughly 56 years with a range of roughly 20 to 80. Patients were allowed to have had prior anti-PD-1, anti-PD-L1 or anti-CTLA-4 therapy, and 30% to 50% of the dose-escalation patients had previously received checkpoint inhibitors. What the work shows at the level of the full study, not this receptor alone: At doses of 0.1 to 3.0 mg/kg, clonal expansion of both CD4+ and CD8+ blood T cells was observed from baseline to week 6. The antigen specificity of the clonally expanded peripheral T cells was not determined. In partial responders in the 0.1-3.0 mg/kg groups, normalized peripheral clonal expansion was found to be among the lowest, especially among CD8+ T cells. After ivuxolimab, CD8+ T cells had more expanded clones than CD4+ T cells on average. Low levels of normalized T-cell clonal expansion were also seen in some nonresponding patients.

For sequencing of the TCRbeta CDR3 region, genomic DNA was extracted from the sorted cells. The immunoSEQ Assay was used for sequencing of TCRbeta CDR3 regions. In TCRdb, the immuneACCESS table is reduced to in-frame sequences with V and J assigned. These tables do not hold every clone; where another copy was compared, an unresolved V gene accounts for under half, and the others remain unexplained. This sample holds fewer than 80,000 clones; about 89% were observed only once. Around 4.1% of the sample lies in the top ten. Trimmed from V: 6 bases; trimmed from J: 2 bases; junction bases lacking a gene match: 6. CDR1 KGHSH and CDR2 LQKENI are derived from the germline V gene. CDR3 length: 14 amino acids, cysteine to phenylalanine. The only DNA kept is the CDR3, 42 bases in frame from the first base. The trial excluded patients who had a history of autoimmune disease or were on systemic immunosuppression. In every dose cohort, peripheral blood was drawn for TCR sequencing at baseline, cycle 4 day 1, and cycle 7 day 1. The samples were drawn from a first-in-human, open-label, multicenter phase I dose-escalation trial of ivuxolimab. Adults with locally advanced or metastatic melanoma, renal cell, hepatocellular, or head and neck squamous cell carcinoma were enrolled in the trial. Before TCR sequencing, CD4+ T cells and CD8+ T cells from peripheral blood were sorted into separate populations.

Worth noting for this clone: It lacks a known antigen. The record has no base qualities; no much larger clone is one base away.

Sequencing was performed on CD4+ or CD8+ T cells sorted from blood, taken in a trial of the OX40 agonist ivuxolimab. This sequence uses TRBV18 and TRBJ1-1, and TRBD1 aligns with 7 junction nucleotides. The receptor comes from an adult with an advanced solid tumor such as melanoma, head and neck, liver or kidney cancer. The sequenced DNA: TGTGCCAGCTCGCCGGGACAGTCAAACACTGAAGCTTTCTTT. It encodes CASSPGQSNTEAFF.